This T cell receptor (beta chain) was sequenced during a study of Ad26.COV2.S vaccination and SARS-CoV-2 variants. At the level of the study: This donor came from the COV1001 trial of Ad26.COV2.S. The authors gave Ad26.COV2.S intramuscularly, either once or twice 56 days apart.

The treatment here: 15 to 20 received Ad26.COV2.S at low or high dose, single or two shots; a few received placebo; per-sample allocation not given. Collection of the samples took place on day 63 after the first injection of vaccine or placebo. Study-wide results and caveats: CD8+ and CD4+ T cells specific for spike reportedly responded with substantial breadth after vaccination. Breadth and depth estimates from TCRs may understate total T cell responses.

In the case of this clone: The antigen remains undetermined.

Measured with immunoSEQ multiplex PCR; TCRdb has only the in-frame clones, and not every one. The table records roughly 390,000 clones, approximately 90% of them present only once. CDR3 length: 15 residues. Trimming cost V 4 bases and J 6 bases, with 16 bases left between them. Germline V lookup: CDR1 SGHTS, CDR2 YDEGEE. The receptor was isolated from a person aged 18-65 years who received the Ad26.COV2.S COVID-19 vaccine or a placebo. The chain joins TRBV5-8 to TRBJ1-4, with D tentatively TRBD1 (6 bases). The sample consisted of peripheral blood, taken in a trial of Ad26.COV2.S vaccine versus placebo. The CDR3 sequence: CASSPQGVGYEKLFF. CDR3 in DNA: TGTGCCAGCAGCCCACAGGGAGTAGGTTATGAAAAACTGTTTTTT.